The present entry profiles one TCR beta chain with its context. Its antigen remains unidentified. Repertoires were generated with immunoSEQ multiplex PCR, while TCRdb's copy carries only in-frame clones and drops some. The sample contains around 70,000 clones, 94% of which appear only once. The entry originates in a study of cytomegalovirus exposure and HLA in healthy donors. Study findings and constraints: Specificity of three CMV-associated chains for CMV antigens was verified in vitro. Reports described diagnosis of cytomegalovirus status by the classifier as highly specific and sensitive.

CDR3 length: 14 amino acids. The trim removed 6 bases at V and 6 bases at J, leaving 8 bases unmatched. Germline CDR1 is MNHNS and CDR2 is SASEGT. The sequence derives from a man aged 18 to 30 in good health and CMV-seropositive. The material sequenced was PBMCs. The chain joins TRBV6-1 to TRBJ2-1, with 7 bases that match TRBD1. The CDR3 DNA reads TGTGCCAGCAGAGAGGACAGGAGCCTCAATGAGCAGTTCTTC. This codes for CASREDRSLNEQFF.